The 9 T cell receptor beta chains given below trace back to one sample, sequenced in a study of T cell clonality in common variable immunodeficiency. The antigens of these receptors remain unknown. Study-level results: Reportedly, TCR beta sequences from common variable immunodeficiency showed fewer deletions and N-nucleotide insertions.

This table comes from immunoSEQ multiplex PCR, and its TCRdb copy is limited to in-frame clones, with some not included. The sample counts tens of thousands of clones, none seen once; the ten largest own around 6%. The sequencing sample was made of peripheral blood mononuclear cells. Receptors were obtained from a human donor with common variable immunodeficiency.

To note about this clone: The read terminates 3 residues before the CDR3 end, so the remaining end is supplied by the germline J gene. The chain recombines TRBV19 with TRBJ2-1, with D unclear. The V end lost 7 bases, the J end lost 1 base, and 11 bases lay between the germline ends. Germline V lookup: CDR1 LNHDA, CDR2 SQIVND (reference sequence). CDR3 size: 14 residues. Here the CDR3 reads CASTPQRSYNEQFF. The covered CDR3 bases are TGTGCCAGTACTCCTCAGAGGTCCTACAATGAG.

This clone was observed many times. The read terminates 3 residues ahead of where the CDR3 ends, so the germline J gene completes it. V is TRBV5-6 and J is TRBJ1-1, with a tentative D call TRBD1 (6 bases). Germline CDR1 reads SGHDT; CDR2 reads YYEEEE. Trimming removed 0 bases from V and 7 bases from J, with 10 bases in between. The CDR3 consists of 13 residues. The CDR3 bases that were read are TGTGCCAGCAGCTTGGGGGGGCTCAATGAA. Translation gives CASSLGGLNE. The whole CDR3 sequence is CASSLGGLNEAFF. Looking up the rest from reference TRBV5-6 and TRBJ1-1 gives the full variable domain: DAGVTQSPTHLIKTRGQQVTLRCSPKSGHDTVSWYQQALGQGPQFIFQYYEEEERQRGNFPDRFSGHQFPNYSSELNVNALLLGDSALYLCASSLGGLNEAFFGQGTRLTVV.

This clone was observed many times. The sequence runs out 3 residues before the end of the CDR3; the remainder is reconstructed from the germline J gene. The chain is built from TRBV6-1 and TRBJ2-5, with D unresolved. CDR3 length: 17 amino acids. Germline-derived CDR1 and CDR2 are MNHNS and SASEGT. V gave up 2 bases and J gave up 2 bases, with 18 bases separating them. CDR3: CASSESPPTGRQETQYF. The sequenced part of the CDR3 DNA is TGTGCCAGCAGTGAATCACCCCCCACGGGTCGGCAAGAGACC.

This clone came up many times. The DNA ends 3 residues before the CDR3 does, and the rest of the CDR3 is filled in from the germline J gene. V gene TRBV20-1 combines with J gene TRBJ2-7; D remains unclear. Between the trimmed V and J ends, which lost 1 base and 6 bases, there was a span of 10 bases. CDR1 is DFQATT and CDR2 is SNEGSKA in the germline V gene (reference sequence). The CDR3 spans 12 residues. This CDR3 is CSARGPGGEQYF. CDR3 bases read: TGCAGTGCTAGAGGGCCGGGTGGCGAG.

There are many counts of this clone. The read ends 3 residues early relative to the CDR3; the germline J gene fills the gap. The chain joins TRBV2 to TRBJ2-1, with 7 bases lining up with TRBD1. The CDR3 extends over 12 amino acids. In germline, CDR1 is SNHLY, CDR2 FYNNEI. With V trimmed by 6 bases and J by 9 bases, 5 bases remained unmatched. This CDR3 reads CASRDDRVEQFF. CDR3 bases read: TGTGCCAGCAGGGACGACAGGGTTGAG.

This clone was observed at least ten times. The read ends 3 residues shy of where the CDR3 ends; the end is completed using the germline J gene. This chain links TRBV6-2 or TRBV6-3 with TRBJ1-1, with TRBD1 identical over 11 bases. CDR1 and CDR2 from the germline V gene are MNHEY and SVGEGT. The CDR3 consists of 17 residues. V gave up 5 bases and J gave up 1 base; unmatched junction bases: 9. The CDR3 sequence is CASSTGTGGLANTEAFF. The sequenced part of the CDR3 DNA is TGTGCCAGCAGTACCGGGACAGGGGGTTTAGCGAACACTGAA.

A few counts support this clone. Relative to the germline gene, one junction end is altered; a read error may explain this. Read data end 3 residues before the CDR3 end; the end is taken from the germline J gene. At the DNA level, this CDR3 is encoded by other sequences in the same sample as well. The rearrangement links TRBV7-9 to TRBJ2-7, with a weak D call TRBD1 (6 bases). This CDR3 region has 13 residues. Looked up from germline, CDR1 is SEHNR and CDR2 is FQNEAQ (reference sequence). The part of the CDR3 DNA that was read is TGTTCCAGCAGCCTGAGGGGGACATACGAG. It yields the protein CSSSLRGTYE. The entire CDR3 protein reads CSSSLRGTYEQYF.

This clone was counted between two and nine times. With the read ending 3 residues before the CDR3 end, the germline J gene is used to fill in that end. The chain has TRBV20-1 and TRBJ2-3; no clear D. Germline lookup yields CDR1 DFQATT and CDR2 SNEGSKA (reference sequence). V dropped 5 bases and J dropped 6 bases, with 12 bases sitting between them. The CDR3 covers 12 residues. CDR3 amino acids: CSAGPFGDTQYF. The sequenced CDR3 bases are TGCAGTGCTGGTCCCTTCGGGGATACG.

There are a few counts of this clone. The CDR3 end lies 3 residues beyond the end of the read and is filled in from the germline J gene. The chain couples TRBV2 to TRBJ1-1; D gene uncertain. Germline V gene data show CDR1 as SNHLY and CDR2 as FYNNEI. The CDR3 spans 15 residues. V lost 6 bases and J lost 4, with 18 bases in between. The part of the CDR3 DNA that was read is TGTGCCAGCAGGAGGAACCTACGGGGAGGCACTGAA. Translating gives CASRRNLRGGTE. The whole CDR3 region reads CASRRNLRGGTEAFF.